This T cell receptor (beta chain) appears in the sequencing data of a study of a mutant IDH1 vaccine in newly diagnosed glioma. This clone was seen a few times. What it recognizes is unknown. Time point of the sample: week 47, end of study. One vaccine dose held 300 ug of mutant IDH1 20-mer peptide and came with topical imiquimod. Only in-frame clones appear in the TCRdb table, and some are missing; sequencing was by immunoSEQ multiplex PCR. This table holds over 75,000 clones, 75% to 85% found once. The V and J ends lost 4 bases and 4 bases respectively, with 4 bases between them. The CDR3 is made up of 12 amino acids. The germline gives CDR1 LNHDA, CDR2 SQIVND (reference sequence). Findings of the study overall: Among top peripheral T cell clonotypes, changes seemed unrelated to pseudoprogression.

V usage is TRBV19 and J usage is TRBJ1-4; no firm D call. The specimen was PBMCs, collected from a glioma patient whose treatment included an IDH1 peptide vaccine. The TCR was taken from a man aged 40-55 years with glioma. The CDR3 region has the DNA TGTGCCAGTAGTAATCTTAATGAAAAACTGTTTTTT. Translating gives CASSNLNEKLFF. The full variable domain, with the rest looked up from reference TRBV19 and TRBJ1-4, is DGGITQSPKYLFRKEGQNVTLSCEQNLNHDAMYWYRQDPGQGLRLIYYSQIVNDFQKGDIAEGYSVSREKKESFPLTVTSAQKNPTAFYLCASSNLNEKLFFGSGTQLSVL.